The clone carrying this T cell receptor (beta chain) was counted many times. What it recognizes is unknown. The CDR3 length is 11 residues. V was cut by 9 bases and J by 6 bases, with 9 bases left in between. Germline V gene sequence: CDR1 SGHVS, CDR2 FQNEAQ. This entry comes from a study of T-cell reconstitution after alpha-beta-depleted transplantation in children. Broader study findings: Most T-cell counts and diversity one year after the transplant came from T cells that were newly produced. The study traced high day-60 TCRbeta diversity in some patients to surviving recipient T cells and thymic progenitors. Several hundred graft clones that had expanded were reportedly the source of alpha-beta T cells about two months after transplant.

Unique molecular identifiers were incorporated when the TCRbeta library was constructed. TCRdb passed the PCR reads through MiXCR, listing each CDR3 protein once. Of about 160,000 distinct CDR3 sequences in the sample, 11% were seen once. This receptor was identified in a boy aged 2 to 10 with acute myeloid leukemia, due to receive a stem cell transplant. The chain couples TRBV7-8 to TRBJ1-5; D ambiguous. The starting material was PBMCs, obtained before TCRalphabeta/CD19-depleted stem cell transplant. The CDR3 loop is CARRVVQPQHF. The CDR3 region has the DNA TGTGCCAGACGTGTCGTTCAGCCCCAGCATTTT.